This TCR beta chain is drawn from a study of T-cell reconstitution after alpha-beta-depleted transplantation in children. Molecular barcoding with unique molecular identifiers was used for the TCRbeta library. One entry per CDR3 protein, called by TCRdb with MiXCR from the PCR reads. Of about 580,000 distinct CDR3 sequences listed, 25% to 30% are singletons. Study-level results: Roughly two months post-transplant, alpha-beta T cells reportedly originated from several hundred graft clones that had expanded. Certain patients had high TCRbeta diversity at day 60, and it came from recipient T cells and thymic progenitors that survived. T-cell counts and diversity were attributed mostly to newly produced T cells one year after transplant.

Concerning this clonotype: What it binds is not known.

Material: PBMCs, obtained before TCRalphabeta/CD19-depleted stem cell transplant. The TCR sequence derives from a boy younger than two with Wiskott-Aldrich syndrome, due to receive a stem cell transplant.

The CDR3 DNA reads as TGTGCCAGCAGCACAGGGGGCAGGGGGGGCCAGTACTTC. Protein sequence: CASSTGGRGGQYF. This chain uses TRBV7-9 with TRBJ2-7, with 9 bases aligning to TRBD1. CDR1 and CDR2 (germline): SEHNR, FQNEAQ (reference sequence). CDR3 size: 13 residues. V trimming: 5 bases; J trimming: 10 bases; junction bases outside the gene matches: 9.